Here is one T cell receptor (beta chain) with its context. Its cognate antigen is unknown. The assay was immunoSEQ multiplex PCR, and TCRdb's table has in-frame clones only and misses some. The sample includes over 120,000 clones, about 93% of them seen just once. This sample is part of a study of T cell responses to AZD1222 COVID-19 vaccine. Study as a whole: Second-dose recipients at about 4 or about 12 weeks were treated as one pooled group.

Germline CDR1 and CDR2: MGHDK and SYGVNS. The germline V and J ends were trimmed by 0 bases and 4 bases, with 9 bases remaining between them. The CDR3 loop spans 14 amino acids. Findings and caveats of the study: A mostly white British donor set with more females was recruited, and clonal diversity was possibly underestimated. Vaccination with two AZD1222 doses was followed by a rise in Spike-specific TCR breadth and depth.

The chain recombines TRBV25-1 with TRBJ1-1; D is perhaps TRBD1 (5 bases). The TCR comes from an adult in good health. This material consisted of peripheral blood, taken on day 0 of AZD1222 vaccination. CDR3 protein: CASSEYREGTEAFF. CDR3 nucleotides: TGTGCCAGCAGTGAATACAGGGAAGGCACTGAAGCTTTCTTT.